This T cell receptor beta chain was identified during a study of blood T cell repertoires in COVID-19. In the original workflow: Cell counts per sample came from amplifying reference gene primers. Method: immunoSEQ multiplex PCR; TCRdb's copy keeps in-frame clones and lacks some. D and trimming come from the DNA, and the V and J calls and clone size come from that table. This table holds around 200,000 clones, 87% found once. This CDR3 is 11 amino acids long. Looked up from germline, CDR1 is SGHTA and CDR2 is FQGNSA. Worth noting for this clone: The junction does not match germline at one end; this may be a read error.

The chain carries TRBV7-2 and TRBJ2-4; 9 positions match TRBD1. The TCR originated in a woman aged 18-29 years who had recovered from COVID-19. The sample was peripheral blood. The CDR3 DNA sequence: TGTGCCAGCAGTCAAGGGACAGGGCCAGACTTC. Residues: CASSQGTGPDF.